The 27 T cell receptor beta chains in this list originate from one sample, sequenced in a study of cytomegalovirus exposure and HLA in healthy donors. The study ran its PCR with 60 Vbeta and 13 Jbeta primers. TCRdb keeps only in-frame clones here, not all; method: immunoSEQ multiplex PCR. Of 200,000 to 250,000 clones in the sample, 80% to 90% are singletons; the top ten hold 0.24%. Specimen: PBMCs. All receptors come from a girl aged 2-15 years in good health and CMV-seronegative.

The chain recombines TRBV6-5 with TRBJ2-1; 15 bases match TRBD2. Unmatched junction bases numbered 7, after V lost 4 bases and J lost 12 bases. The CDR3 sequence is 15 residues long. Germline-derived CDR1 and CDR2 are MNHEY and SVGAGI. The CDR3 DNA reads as TGTGCCAGCAGTTCCGGGACTAGCGGGAGGACTGGGCAGTTCTTC. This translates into CASSSGTSGRTGQFF.

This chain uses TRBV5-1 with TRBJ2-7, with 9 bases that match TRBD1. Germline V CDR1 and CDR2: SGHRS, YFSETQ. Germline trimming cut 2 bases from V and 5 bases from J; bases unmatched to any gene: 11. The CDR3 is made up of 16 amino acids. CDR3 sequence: CASSLRSGQGLDEQYF. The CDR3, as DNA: TGCGCCAGCAGCTTAAGATCTGGACAGGGGCTCGACGAGCAGTACTTC.

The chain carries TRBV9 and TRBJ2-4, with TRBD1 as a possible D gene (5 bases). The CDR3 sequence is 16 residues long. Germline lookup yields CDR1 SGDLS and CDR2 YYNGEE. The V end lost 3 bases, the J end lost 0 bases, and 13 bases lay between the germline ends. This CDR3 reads CASSGGASQAKNIQYF. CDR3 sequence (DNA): TGTGCCAGCAGCGGTGGGGCCTCTCAAGCCAAAAACATTCAGTACTTC.

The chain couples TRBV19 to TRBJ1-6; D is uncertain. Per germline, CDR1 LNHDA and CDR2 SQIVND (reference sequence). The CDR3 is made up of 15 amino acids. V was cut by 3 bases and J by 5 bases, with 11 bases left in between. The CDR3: CASSIREWNNSPLHF. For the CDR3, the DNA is TGTGCCAGTAGTATCCGGGAATGGAATAATTCACCCCTCCACTTT.

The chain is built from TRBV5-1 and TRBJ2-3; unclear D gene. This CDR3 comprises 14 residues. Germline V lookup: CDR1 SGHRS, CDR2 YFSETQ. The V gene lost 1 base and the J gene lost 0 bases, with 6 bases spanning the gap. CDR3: CASSLSSSTDTQYF. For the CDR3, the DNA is TGCGCCAGCAGCTTGTCTTCTAGCACAGATACGCAGTATTTT.

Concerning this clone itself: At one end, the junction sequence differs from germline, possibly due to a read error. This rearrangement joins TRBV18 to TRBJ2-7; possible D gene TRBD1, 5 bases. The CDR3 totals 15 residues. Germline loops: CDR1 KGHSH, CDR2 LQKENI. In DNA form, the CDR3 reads TGTGCTAGCTCACCTCAAAGGGGCGAATCCTACGAGCAGTACTTC. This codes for CASSPQRGESYEQYF.

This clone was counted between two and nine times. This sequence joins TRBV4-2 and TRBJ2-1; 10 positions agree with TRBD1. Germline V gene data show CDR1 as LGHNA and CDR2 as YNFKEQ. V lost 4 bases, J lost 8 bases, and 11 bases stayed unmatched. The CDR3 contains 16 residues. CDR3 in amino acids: CASSRKTGGSWDEQFF. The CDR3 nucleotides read TGTGCCAGCAGCCGCAAGACAGGGGGCTCCTGGGATGAGCAGTTCTTC.

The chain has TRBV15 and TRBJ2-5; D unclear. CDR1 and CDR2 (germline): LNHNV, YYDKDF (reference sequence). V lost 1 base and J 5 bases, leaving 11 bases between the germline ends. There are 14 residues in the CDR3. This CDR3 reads CATSRGSFPETQYF. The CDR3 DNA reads TGTGCCACCAGCAGAGGGAGTTTTCCGGAGACCCAGTACTTC.

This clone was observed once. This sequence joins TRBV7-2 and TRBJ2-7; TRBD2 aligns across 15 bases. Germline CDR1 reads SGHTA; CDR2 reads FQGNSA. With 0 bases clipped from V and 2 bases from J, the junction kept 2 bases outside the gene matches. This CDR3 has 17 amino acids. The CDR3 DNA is TGTGCCAGCAGCTTAGCGGGACTAGCGGGAGGACCCTACGAGCAGTACTTC. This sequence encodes CASSLAGLAGGPYEQYF.

CDR3 sequence (DNA): TGTGCCAGCAGCCCTGGCTCAGGGGGGACTAATGAAAAACTGTTTTTT. Amino acid sequence: CASSPGSGGTNEKLFF. The rearrangement uses TRBV7-9 and TRBJ1-4; 7 bases are shared with TRBD1. Per germline, CDR1 SEHNR and CDR2 FQNEAQ (reference sequence). V shed 5 bases, J shed 2 bases, and the junction held 8 bases outside the gene matches. This CDR3 has 16 residues.

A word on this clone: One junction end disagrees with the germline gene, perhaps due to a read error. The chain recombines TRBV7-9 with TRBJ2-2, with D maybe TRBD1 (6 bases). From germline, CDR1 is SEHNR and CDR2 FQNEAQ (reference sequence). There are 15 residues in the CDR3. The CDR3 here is CSSSLLGMGHGELFF. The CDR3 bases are TGTTCCAGCAGCTTACTGGGTATGGGACACGGGGAGCTGTTTTTT.

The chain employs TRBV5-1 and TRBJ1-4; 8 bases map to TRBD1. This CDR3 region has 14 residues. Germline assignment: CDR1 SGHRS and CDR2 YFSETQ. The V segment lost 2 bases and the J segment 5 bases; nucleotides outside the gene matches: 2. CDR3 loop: CASSFGQGNEKLFF. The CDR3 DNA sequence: TGCGCCAGCAGCTTCGGACAGGGAAATGAAAAACTGTTTTTT.

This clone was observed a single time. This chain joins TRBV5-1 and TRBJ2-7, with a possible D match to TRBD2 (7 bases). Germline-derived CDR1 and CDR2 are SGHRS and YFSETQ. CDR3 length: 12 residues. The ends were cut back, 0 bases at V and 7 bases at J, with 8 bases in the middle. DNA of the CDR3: TGCGCCAGCAGCTTGGAGGGGGGGGAGCAGTACTTC. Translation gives CASSLEGGEQYF.

The CDR3 loop is CASRPRGGPNSEQFF. CDR3 nucleotides: TGTGCCAGCAGACCCCGGGGGGGCCCCAATTCCGAGCAGTTCTTC. The genes are TRBV6-4 and TRBJ2-1, with TRBD2 identical over 8 bases. Germline CDR1 is MRHNA and CDR2 is SNTAGT. J was trimmed by 10 bases and V by 6 bases; bases with no gene match: 14. The CDR3 length is 15 residues.

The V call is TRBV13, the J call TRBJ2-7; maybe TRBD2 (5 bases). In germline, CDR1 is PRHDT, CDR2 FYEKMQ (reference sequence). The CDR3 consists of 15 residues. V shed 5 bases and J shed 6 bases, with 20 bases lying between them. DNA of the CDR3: TGTGCCAGCAGCCTCGTCAACGGCCCGGGGTCCGAGCAGTACTTC. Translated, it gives CASSLVNGPGSEQYF. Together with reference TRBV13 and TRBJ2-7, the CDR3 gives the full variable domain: AAGVIQSPRHLIKEKRETATLKCYPIPRHDTVYWYQQGPGQDPQFLISFYEKMQSDKGSIPDRFSAQQFSDYHSELNMSSLELGDSALYFCASSLVNGPGSEQYFGPGTRLTVT.

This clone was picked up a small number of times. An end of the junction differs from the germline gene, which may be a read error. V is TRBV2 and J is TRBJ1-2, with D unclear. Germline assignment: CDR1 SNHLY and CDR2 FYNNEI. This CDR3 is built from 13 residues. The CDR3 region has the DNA TGTGCCAGCAATGAAGGCGACTACTATGGCTACACCTTC. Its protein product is CASNEGDYYGYTF.

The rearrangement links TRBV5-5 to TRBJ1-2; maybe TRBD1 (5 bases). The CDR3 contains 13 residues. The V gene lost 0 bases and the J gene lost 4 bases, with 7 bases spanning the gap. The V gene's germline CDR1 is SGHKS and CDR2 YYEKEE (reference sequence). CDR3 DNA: TGTGCCAGCAGCTTGGGGGGCAGCTATGGCTACACCTTC. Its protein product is CASSLGGSYGYTF.

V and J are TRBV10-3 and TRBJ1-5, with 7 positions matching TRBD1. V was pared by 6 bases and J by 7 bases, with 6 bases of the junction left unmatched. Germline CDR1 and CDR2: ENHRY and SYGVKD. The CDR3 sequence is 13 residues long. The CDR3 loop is CAIRETGSQPQHF. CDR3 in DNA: TGTGCCATCAGAGAGACAGGGTCCCAGCCCCAGCATTTT.

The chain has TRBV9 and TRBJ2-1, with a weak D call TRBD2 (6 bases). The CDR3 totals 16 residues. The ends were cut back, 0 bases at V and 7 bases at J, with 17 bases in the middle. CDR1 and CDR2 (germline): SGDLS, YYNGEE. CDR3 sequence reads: CASSVELRLARNEQFF. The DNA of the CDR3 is TGTGCCAGCAGCGTAGAATTGAGGCTAGCGAGGAATGAGCAGTTCTTC.

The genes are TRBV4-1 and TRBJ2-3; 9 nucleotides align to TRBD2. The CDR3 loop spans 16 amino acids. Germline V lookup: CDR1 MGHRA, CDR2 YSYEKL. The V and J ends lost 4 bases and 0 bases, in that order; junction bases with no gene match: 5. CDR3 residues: CASSRAGGSSTDTQYF. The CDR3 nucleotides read TGCGCCAGCAGCCGCGCGGGGGGGTCTAGCACAGATACGCAGTATTTT.

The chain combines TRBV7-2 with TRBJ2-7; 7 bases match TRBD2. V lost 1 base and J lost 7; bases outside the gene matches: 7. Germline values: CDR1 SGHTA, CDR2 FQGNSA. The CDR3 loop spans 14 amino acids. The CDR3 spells CASSLGGGPGEQYF. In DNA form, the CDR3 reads TGTGCCAGCAGCTTAGGGGGAGGGCCGGGGGAGCAGTACTTC.

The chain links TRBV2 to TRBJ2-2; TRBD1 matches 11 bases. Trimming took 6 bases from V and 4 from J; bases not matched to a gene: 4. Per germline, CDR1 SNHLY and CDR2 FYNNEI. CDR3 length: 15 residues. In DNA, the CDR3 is TGTGCCAGCAGGGGACAGGGGGAATTCACCGGGGAGCTGTTTTTT. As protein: CASRGQGEFTGELFF.

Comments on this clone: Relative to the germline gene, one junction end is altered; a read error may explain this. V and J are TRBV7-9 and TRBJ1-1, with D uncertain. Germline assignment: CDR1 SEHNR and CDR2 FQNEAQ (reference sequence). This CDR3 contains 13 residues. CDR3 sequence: CSSSLRGNTEAFF. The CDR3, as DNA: TGTTCCAGCAGCTTAAGAGGTAACACTGAAGCTTTCTTT.

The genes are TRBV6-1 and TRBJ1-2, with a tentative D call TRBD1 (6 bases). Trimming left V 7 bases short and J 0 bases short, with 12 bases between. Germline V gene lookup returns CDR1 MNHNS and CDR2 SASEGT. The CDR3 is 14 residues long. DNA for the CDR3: TGTGCCAGCACTCGGACAGTTACTAACTATGGCTACACCTTC. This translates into CASTRTVTNYGYTF.

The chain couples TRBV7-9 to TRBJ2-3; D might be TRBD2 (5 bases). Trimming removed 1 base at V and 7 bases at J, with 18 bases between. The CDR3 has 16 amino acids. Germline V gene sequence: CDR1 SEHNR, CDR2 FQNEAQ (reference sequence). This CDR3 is CASSLGQMGVRNTQYF. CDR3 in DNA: TGTGCCAGCAGCTTAGGCCAAATGGGAGTTCGAAATACGCAGTATTTT. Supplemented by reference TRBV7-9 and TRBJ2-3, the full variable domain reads DTGVSQNPRHKITKRGQNVTFRCDPISEHNRLYWYRQTLGQGPEFLTYFQNEAQLEKSRLLSDRFSAERPKGSFSTLEIQRTEQGDSAMYLCASSLGQMGVRNTQYFGPGTRLTVL.

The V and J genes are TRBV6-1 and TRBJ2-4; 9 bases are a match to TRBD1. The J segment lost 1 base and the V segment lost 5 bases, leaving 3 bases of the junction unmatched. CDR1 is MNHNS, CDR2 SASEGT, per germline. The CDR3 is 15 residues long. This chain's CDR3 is CASSRDRVAKNIQYF. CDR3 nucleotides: TGTGCCAGCAGTCGGGACAGGGTGGCCAAAAACATTCAGTACTTC.

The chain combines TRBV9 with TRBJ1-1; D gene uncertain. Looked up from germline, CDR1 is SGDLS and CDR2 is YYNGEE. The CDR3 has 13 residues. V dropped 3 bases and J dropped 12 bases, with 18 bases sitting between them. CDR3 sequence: CASSARHGEDPFF. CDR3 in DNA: TGTGCCAGCAGCGCCCGACATGGGGAGGACCCTTTCTTT.